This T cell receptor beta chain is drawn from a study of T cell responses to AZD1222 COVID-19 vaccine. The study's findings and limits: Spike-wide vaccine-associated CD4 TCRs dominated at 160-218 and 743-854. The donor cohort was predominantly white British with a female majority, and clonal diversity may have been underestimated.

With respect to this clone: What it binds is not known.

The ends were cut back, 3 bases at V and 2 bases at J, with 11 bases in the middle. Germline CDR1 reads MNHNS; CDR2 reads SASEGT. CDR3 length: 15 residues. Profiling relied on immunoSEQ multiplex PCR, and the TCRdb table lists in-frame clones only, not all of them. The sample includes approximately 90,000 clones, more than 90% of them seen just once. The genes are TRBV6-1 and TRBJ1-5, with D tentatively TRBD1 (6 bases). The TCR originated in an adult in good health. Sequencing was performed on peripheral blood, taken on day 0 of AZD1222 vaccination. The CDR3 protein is CASSDRGLGNQPQHF. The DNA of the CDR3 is TGTGCCAGCAGTGACAGGGGCTTGGGCAATCAGCCCCAGCATTTT.